Below, 4 T cell receptor beta chains from the same sample are listed, as sequenced in a study of T cell repertoires in cytomegalovirus infection. TCRdb used MiXCR to reprocess the reads, holding one entry per CDR3 protein. Of 250,000 or so distinct CDR3 sequences in the sample, more than 9% were seen once. Sequenced: PBMCs. The receptor set was obtained from a human donor in good health (CMV status not recorded). Some clones in this sample may be carry-over from other donors' samples.

This clonotype was seen at least ten times. This chain connects TRBV12-3 or TRBV12-4 to TRBJ2-2, with 9 bases matching TRBD2. The CDR3 runs to 16 residues. Trimming at V came to 10 bases and at J to 7 bases, leaving 16 bases not matched to a gene. CDR3 loop: CANFNSGSKGVGELFF. CDR3 coding DNA: TGTGCCAACTTTAATAGCGGGAGTAAGGGTGTCGGGGAGCTGTTTTTT.

A few counts support this clonotype. The V call is TRBV4-1, the J call TRBJ1-3, with D unresolved. CDR3 size: 17 residues. Trimming left V 0 bases short and J 0 bases short, with 12 bases between. Germline CDR1 is MGHRA and CDR2 is YSYEKL. This chain's CDR3 is CASSQEGTPSSGNTIYF. DNA for the CDR3: TGCGCCAGCAGCCAAGAGGGCACTCCCAGCTCTGGAAACACCATATATTTT.

In its sample, this clonotype was seen many times. The genes are TRBV12-3 or TRBV12-4 and TRBJ1-3; 10 bases agree with TRBD1. The junction had 2 bases not matched to a gene; V was cut back by 5 bases and J by 4 bases. This CDR3 comprises 14 residues. CDR3 nucleotides: TGTGCCAGCAGTACGACAGGGGGCGGAAACACCATATATTTT. It specifies CASSTTGGGNTIYF.

This clonotype appeared many times. The rearrangement links TRBV7-2 to TRBJ2-2; no clear D gene. CDR3 length: 14 amino acids. CDR1 is SGHTA and CDR2 is FQGNSA in the germline V gene. Trimming shortened V by 7 bases and J by 2 bases, and 11 bases separated the two germline ends. The CDR3 here is CASTIGPNTGELFF. The CDR3 DNA sequence: TGTGCCAGCACTATCGGACCCAACACCGGGGAGCTGTTTTTT. Looking up the rest from reference TRBV7-2 and TRBJ2-2 gives the full variable domain: GAGVSQSPSNKVTEKGKDVELRCDPISGHTALYWYRQSLGQGLEFLIYFQGNSAPDKSGLPSDRFSAERTGGSVSTLTIQRTQQEDSAVYLCASTIGPNTGELFFGEGSRLTVL.